This T cell receptor beta chain was observed in a study of blood T cell repertoires in COVID-19. About the research overall: The origin of the acute and convalescent COVID-19 samples was the United States, Italy and Spain. From T cells, B-cell-depleted T cells, or PBMCs came the material, which was cDNA or gDNA.

V lost 7 bases, J lost 5 bases, and 20 bases lay in between. Germline loops: CDR1 MDHEN, CDR2 SYDVKM. CDR3 length: 15 residues. How the authors handled the data: Estimation of nucleated cell counts relied on the amplification of reference gene primers. Sequenced by immunoSEQ multiplex PCR; TCRdb stores in-frame clones only, minus some. The V and J calls and clone size are taken from that table; D and trimming were inferred from the DNA. The sample shows about 230,000 clones, roughly 84% of them seen only once. The V call is TRBV28, the J call TRBJ1-2, with D possibly matching TRBD1 (5 bases). The specimen sequenced was peripheral blood. This TCR was sampled from a woman between 45 and 60 years old with acute or convalescent COVID-19. In nucleotides, the CDR3 is TGTGCCAGCACCCTATCCTTCCAGGGTGGATATGGCTACACCTTC. Amino acids: CASTLSFQGGYGYTF.